This TCR beta chain stems from a study of molecular identifiers for immune sequencing clone quantification. In its sample, this clonotype was seen many times. Its antigen is still unknown. Methods described previously, with TCR primers listed, were used for bulk TCR libraries. MiXCR was run by TCRdb on the PCR reads, yielding one entry per CDR3 protein. The sample holds around 460,000 distinct CDR3 sequences, about 25% seen once. The CDR3 length is 13 residues. Germline CDR1 is SEHNR and CDR2 is FQNEAQ (reference sequence). Trimming took 5 bases from V and 4 from J, leaving 9 bases between them. Sorting defined naive CD8 T cells as CD8+CD4-CCR7+CD45RA+. Overall study results and limits: A single cell's spiked Jurkat TCR RNA was reportedly detectable among roughly 1 million naive cells.

Sequencing input: naive CD8+ T cells from blood, with Jurkat cell RNA spiked in. Documented subset: FACS-sorted CD8+CD4-CCR7+CD45RA+ naive T cells. This chain uses TRBV7-9 with TRBJ2-1; the D is unclear. The source is a human donor in good health. Some libraries in this study had Jurkat cell RNA spiked in. CDR3 nucleotides: TGTGCCAGCAGCCCGGTCGAGTACAATGAGCAGTTCTTC. Translated: CASSPVEYNEQFF.